Listed below are T cell receptor beta chains from one sample, sequenced in a study of CD8 T cells in ankylosing spondylitis. One entry per CDR3 protein results from TCRdb running MiXCR on the 5' RACE reads. The table has 100,000 or so distinct CDR3 sequences, just under 9% seen once. Specimen: blood, either unsorted or a sorted T cell fraction (not recorded which). Receptors were obtained from a male donor with ankylosing spondylitis. Both conserved end residues are part of each CDR3. The D gene is left open where the match is weak. The listing skips clone size in some rows; elsewhere it reads once, few, many or a size class.

d_gene | j_gene | abundance | v_gene | CDR3aa | CDR3nt
. | TRBJ2-1 | few | TRBV12-3/TRBV12-4 | CASSFSVYNEQFF | TGTGCCAGCAGTTTTTCCGTCTACAATGAGCAGTTCTTC
. | TRBJ1-5 | few | TRBV30 | CAWSVERSGGNQPQHF | TGTGCCTGGAGTGTGGAGAGATCAGGGGGCAATCAGCCCCAGCATTTT
. | TRBJ2-3 | many | TRBV9 | CASSLPGHTFTDTQYF | TGTGCCAGCAGCTTGCCGGGACATACTTTCACAGATACGCAGTATTTT
. | TRBJ1-1 | few | TRBV27 | CASRDRTGGETEAFF | TGTGCCAGCAGAGACAGGACCGGGGGGGAAACTGAAGCTTTCTTT
. | TRBJ1-1 | many | TRBV2 | CASRGYNTEAFF | TGTGCCAGCAGAGGATACAACACTGAAGCTTTCTTT
. | TRBJ1-1 | . | TRBV19 | CASSRGRGMNTEAFF | TGTGCCAGTAGTAGGGGTCGAGGCATGAACACTGAAGCTTTCTTT
TRBD1 | TRBJ2-7 | many | TRBV28 | CASSLTGGSYEQYF | TGTGCCAGCAGTTTAACAGGGGGCAGTTACGAGCAGTACTTC
. | TRBJ1-1 | many | TRBV29-1 | CSVQALNTEAFF | TGCAGCGTTCAGGCATTGAACACTGAAGCTTTCTTT
. | TRBJ2-1 | . | TRBV9 | CASSVAKSETSNEQFF | TGTGCCAGCAGCGTAGCTAAAAGTGAGACTAGTAATGAGCAGTTCTTC
. | TRBJ1-3 | many | TRBV12-3/TRBV12-4 | CASSPGRVGNTIYF | TGTGCCAGCAGCCCCGGTAGGGTTGGAAACACCATATATTTT
. | TRBJ2-1 | few | TRBV6-1 | CASSTGNNEQFF | TGTGCCAGCAGTACAGGGAACAATGAGCAGTTCTTC
. | TRBJ2-1 | . | TRBV20-1 | CSARASSDNEQFF | TGCAGTGCTAGAGCGTCGAGTGACAATGAGCAGTTCTTC
. | TRBJ2-1 | few | TRBV7-9 | CASSLNLGGALNEQFF | TGTGCCAGCAGCCTAAACCTGGGGGGGGCGCTCAATGAGCAGTTCTTC
. | TRBJ2-3 | many | TRBV11-2 | CASSLGGAQTDTQYF | TGTGCCAGCAGCTTAGGTGGTGCACAGACAGATACGCAGTATTTT
. | TRBJ1-4 | . | TRBV6-1 | CASSVGNGGEKLFF | TGTGCCAGCAGTGTCGGGAACGGAGGGGAAAAACTGTTTTTT
TRBD2 | TRBJ2-3 | many | TRBV29-1 | CSVEDTSGRALFADTQYF | TGCAGCGTTGAAGACACTAGCGGGAGGGCCCTTTTCGCAGATACGCAGTATTTT
. | TRBJ1-4 | many | TRBV23-1 | CASSRDGLYRMKNCFF | .
. | TRBJ1-1 | . | TRBV2 | CASRLAGLTQGTEAFF | TGTGCCAGCAGATTGGCAGGGTTAACACAAGGGACTGAAGCTTTCTTT
. | TRBJ1-1 | few | TRBV13 | CASSLEGSSAEAFF | TGTGCCAGCAGCTTAGAGGGCAGCTCAGCTGAAGCTTTCTTT
. | TRBJ2-7 | few | TRBV7-8 | CASSLADLYEQYF | TGTGCCAGCAGCTTAGCTGATCTCTACGAGCAGTACTTC
TRBD1 | TRBJ2-7 | few | TRBV18 | CASSPGQGYSYEQYF | TGTGCCAGCTCACCCGGACAGGGCTACTCCTACGAGCAGTACTTC
. | TRBJ2-1 | . | TRBV30 | CAWKVGLAYNEQFF | TGTGCCTGGAAGGTCGGGCTTGCCTACAATGAGCAGTTCTTC
TRBD2 | TRBJ2-1 | many | TRBV10-3 | CAISEWGTSGYNEQFF | TGTGCCATCAGTGAGTGGGGGACTAGCGGTTACAATGAGCAGTTCTTC
. | TRBJ1-1 | few | TRBV12-3/TRBV12-4 | CASSFWGFGTEAFF | TGTGCCAGCAGTTTTTGGGGATTTGGAACTGAAGCTTTCTTT
. | TRBJ1-4 | . | TRBV25-1 | CASSGVGKLFF | TGTGCCAGCAGTGGGGTTGGGAAACTGTTTTTT
TRBD1 | TRBJ2-1 | many | TRBV4-1 | CASSPTQFYRGEQFF | TGCGCCAGCAGCCCAACTCAATTCTACAGGGGAGAGCAGTTCTTC
TRBD2 | TRBJ2-3 | many | TRBV12-3/TRBV12-4 | CASSFGGRGTDTQYF | TGTGCCAGCAGTTTTGGAGGGAGGGGCACAGATACGCAGTATTTT
. | TRBJ2-5 | few | TRBV4-1 | CASSLRGGTLQETQYF | TGCGCCAGCAGCTTACGAGGGGGAACACTGCAAGAGACCCAGTACTTC
. | TRBJ1-5 | few | TRBV19 | CATSQAGISNQPQHF | TGTGCCACCTCACAGGCAGGGATTAGCAATCAGCCCCAGCATTTT
TRBD1 | TRBJ1-6 | . | TRBV4-2 | CASSQQGVNSPLHF | TGTGCCAGCAGCCAGCAGGGGGTTAATTCACCCCTCCACTTT
. | TRBJ1-2 | few | TRBV30 | CAWLRVGYGYTF | TGTGCCTGGCTCAGGGTCGGCTATGGCTACACCTTC
. | TRBJ2-2 | few | TRBV13 | CASSFIQGELFF | TGTGCCAGCAGCTTTATTCAGGGGGAGCTGTTTTTT
TRBD2 | TRBJ2-1 | few | TRBV7-9 | CASSGTSGTRSNEQFF | TGTGCCAGCAGCGGGACTAGCGGGACCAGATCCAATGAGCAGTTCTTC
. | TRBJ1-5 | . | TRBV4-1 | CATVSTFSNQPQHF | TGCGCCACCGTGTCGACATTTAGCAATCAGCCCCAGCATTTT
TRBD2 | TRBJ2-2 | . | TRBV30 | CAFPPGIGISGRAFSTGELFF | TGTGCCTTTCCCCCCGGCATAGGGATAAGCGGGAGGGCCTTCTCCACCGGGGAGCTGTTTTTT
TRBD1 | TRBJ1-1 | many | TRBV27 | CASVAGGTEAFF | TGTGCCAGCGTGGCAGGGGGCACTGAAGCTTTCTTT
. | TRBJ2-4 | many | TRBV5-6 | CASSLTGIQNIQYF | TGTGCCAGCAGCTTGACGGGAATACAAAACATTCAGTACTTC